This T cell receptor (beta chain) stems from a study of identical twins. Using its own MiXCR run on the 5' RACE reads, TCRdb lists one record per CDR3 protein. Of some 590,000 distinct CDR3 sequences listed, roughly 9.9% are singletons. This clonotype was picked up many times. The CDR3 extends over 12 amino acids. V shed 10 bases and J 1 base; nucleotides not matched to a gene: 2. The V gene's germline CDR1 is MNHEY and CDR2 SVGAGI. This same sample was also part of a study on yellow fever vaccine responses in identical twins. That study reports: It has been reported that, in twins, the vaccine T cell response seemed partly convergent and partly personalized.

The chain employs TRBV6-5 and TRBJ2-7; 9 nucleotides line up with TRBD1. The sequence was obtained from a woman younger than 35 in good health. What was sequenced was PBMCs. Here the CDR3 DNA reads TGTGCCATCGGACAGGGGTCCTACGAGCAGTACTTC. Protein product: CAIGQGSYEQYF.